This TCR beta chain stems from a study of beta chain features in type 1 diabetes. Study results and caveats: Possibly, sequencing cDNA over-represented cells that had high TCR expression levels. Type 1 diabetes patients showed a moderate but significant shortening of TCRB CDR3s in all four CD4+ subsets.

This clone was counted only a few times. Antigen specificity is unknown. Expressed TCRB transcripts were sequenced after all isolated RNA was converted to cDNA. The read count averaged around 4 million across naive, central memory and regulatory T cell samples. The method was immunoSEQ multiplex PCR; TCRdb's version includes in-frame clones alone and lacks a portion of them. Of around 300,000 clones in the sample, 15% are singletons; the top ten hold 0.015% to 0.019%. There are 14 residues in the CDR3. V was pared by 6 bases and J by 3 bases, with 3 bases of the junction left unmatched. The germline gives CDR1 MNHEY, CDR2 SVGAGI. Purity exceeding 98% was reached by all sorted populations.

This receptor was obtained from a man aged 18 to 29 with type 1 diabetes. The J gene is TRBJ1-4, the V gene TRBV6-5, with 8 bases aligning to TRBD1. The source material was naive CD4+ T cells from blood. In nucleotides, the CDR3 is TGTGCCAGCAGCAAACAGGGGGCTAATGAAAAACTGTTTTTT. Amino acids: CASSKQGANEKLFF.